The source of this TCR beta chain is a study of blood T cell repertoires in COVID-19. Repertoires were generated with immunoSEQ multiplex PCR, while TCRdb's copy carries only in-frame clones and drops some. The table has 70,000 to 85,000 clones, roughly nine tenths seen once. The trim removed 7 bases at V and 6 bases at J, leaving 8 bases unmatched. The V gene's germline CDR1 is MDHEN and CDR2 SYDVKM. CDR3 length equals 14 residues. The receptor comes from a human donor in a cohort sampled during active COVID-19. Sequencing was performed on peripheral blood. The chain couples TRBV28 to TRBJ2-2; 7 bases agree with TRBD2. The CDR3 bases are TGTGCCAGCATGGTGGGAGGGCCTTCCGGGGAGCTGTTTTTT. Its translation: CASMVGGPSGELFF.